This T cell receptor (beta chain) is from a study of control samples from healthy donors and cancer patients. Repertoires were generated with immunoSEQ multiplex PCR, while TCRdb's copy carries only in-frame clones and drops some. This repertoire shows roughly 120,000 clones, around nine tenths found once; its top ten account for roughly 12%. The germline gives CDR1 MNHNS, CDR2 SASEGT. The V gene lost 4 bases and the J gene lost 5 bases, with 20 bases spanning the gap. The CDR3 has 17 residues. This receptor was taken from a man aged 25-45 years in good health. Sequencing input: blood. J is TRBJ2-2 and V is TRBV6-1; tentatively, D is TRBD1 or TRBD2 (5 bases each). This chain's CDR3 is CASSAAMAGRMTGELFF. The CDR3 region has the DNA TGTGCCAGCAGTGCCGCTATGGCAGGGAGAATGACCGGGGAGCTGTTTTTT.